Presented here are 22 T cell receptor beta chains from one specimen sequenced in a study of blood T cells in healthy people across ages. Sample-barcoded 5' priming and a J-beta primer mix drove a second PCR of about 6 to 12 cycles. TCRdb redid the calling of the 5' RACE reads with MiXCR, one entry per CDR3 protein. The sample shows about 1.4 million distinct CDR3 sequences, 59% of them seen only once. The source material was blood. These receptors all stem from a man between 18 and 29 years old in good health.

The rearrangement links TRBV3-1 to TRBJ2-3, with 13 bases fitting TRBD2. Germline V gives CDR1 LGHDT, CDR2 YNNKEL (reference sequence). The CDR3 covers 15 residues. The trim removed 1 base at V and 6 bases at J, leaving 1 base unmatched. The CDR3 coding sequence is TGTGCCAGCAGCCAAGTACTAGCGGGAGGGGATACGCAGTATTTT. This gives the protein CASSQVLAGGDTQYF.

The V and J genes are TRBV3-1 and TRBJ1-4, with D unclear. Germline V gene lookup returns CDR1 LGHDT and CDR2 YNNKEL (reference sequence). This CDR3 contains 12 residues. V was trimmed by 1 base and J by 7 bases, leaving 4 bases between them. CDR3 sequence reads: CASSQGSEKLFF. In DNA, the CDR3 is TGTGCCAGCAGCCAAGGATCTGAAAAACTGTTTTTT.

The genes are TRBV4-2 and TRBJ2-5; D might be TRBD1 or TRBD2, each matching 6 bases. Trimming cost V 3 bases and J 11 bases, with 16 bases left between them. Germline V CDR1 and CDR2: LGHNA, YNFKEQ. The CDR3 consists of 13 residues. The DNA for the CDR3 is TGTGCCAGCAGCCACCCAAGGGGGGATGAGCAGTACTTC. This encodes CASSHPRGDEQYF.

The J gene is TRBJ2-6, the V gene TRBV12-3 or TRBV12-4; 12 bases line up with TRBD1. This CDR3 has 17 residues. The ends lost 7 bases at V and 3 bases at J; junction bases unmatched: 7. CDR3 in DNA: TGTGCCAGCACCTCCGGGACAGGGGGCATTGGGGCCAACGTCCTGACTTTC. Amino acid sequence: CASTSGTGGIGANVLTF.

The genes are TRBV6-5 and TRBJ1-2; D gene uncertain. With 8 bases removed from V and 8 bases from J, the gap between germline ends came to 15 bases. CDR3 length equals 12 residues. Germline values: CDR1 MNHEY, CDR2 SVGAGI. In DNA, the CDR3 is TGTGCCAGCGCGCGTGCAACGGGGGGCTACACCTTC. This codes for CASARATGGYTF.

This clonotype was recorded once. DNA of the CDR3: TGCAGTGCCACACCTATTAGCGGGAGTCAGCCCGGCGAGCAGTACTTC. The encoded protein is CSATPISGSQPGEQYF. This sequence joins TRBV20-1 and TRBJ2-7, with TRBD2 identical over 9 bases. The V gene end was trimmed by 6 bases and the J gene end by 6 bases; junction bases not matched to a gene: 18. The germline V gene has CDR1 DFQATT and CDR2 SNEGSKA (reference sequence). The CDR3 contains 16 residues.

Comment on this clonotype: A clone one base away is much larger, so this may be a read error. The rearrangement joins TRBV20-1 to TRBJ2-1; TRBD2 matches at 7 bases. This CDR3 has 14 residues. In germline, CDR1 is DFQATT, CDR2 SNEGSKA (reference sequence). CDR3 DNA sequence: TGCGGTGTTAAGGTTGGCGGGAGAGAGAATGAGCAGTTCTTC. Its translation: CGVKVGGRENEQFF.

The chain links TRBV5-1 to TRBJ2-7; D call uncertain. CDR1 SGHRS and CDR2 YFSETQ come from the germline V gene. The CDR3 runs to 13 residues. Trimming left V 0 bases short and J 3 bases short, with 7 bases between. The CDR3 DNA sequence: TGCGCCAGCAGCTTGGACGCATACTACGAGCAGTACTTC. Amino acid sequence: CASSLDAYYEQYF.

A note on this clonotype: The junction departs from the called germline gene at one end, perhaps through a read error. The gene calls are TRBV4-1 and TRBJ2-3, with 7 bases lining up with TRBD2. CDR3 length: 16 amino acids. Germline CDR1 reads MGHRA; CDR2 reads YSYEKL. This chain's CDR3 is CASGQSGAGHTDTQYF. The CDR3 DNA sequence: TGCGCCAGCGGCCAGTCGGGAGCGGGGCACACAGATACGCAGTATTTT.

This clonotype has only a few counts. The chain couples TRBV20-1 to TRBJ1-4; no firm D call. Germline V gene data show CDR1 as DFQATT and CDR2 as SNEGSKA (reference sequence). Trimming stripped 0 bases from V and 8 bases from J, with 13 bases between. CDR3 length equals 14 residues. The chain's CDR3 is CSARDTAGGEKLFF. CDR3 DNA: TGCAGTGCTAGAGATACGGCAGGTGGCGAAAAACTGTTTTTT.

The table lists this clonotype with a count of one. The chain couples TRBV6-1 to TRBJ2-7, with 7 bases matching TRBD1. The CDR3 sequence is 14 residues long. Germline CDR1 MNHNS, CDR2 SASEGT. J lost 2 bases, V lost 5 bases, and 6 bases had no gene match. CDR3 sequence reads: CASSLRGLPYEQYF. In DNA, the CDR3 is TGTGCCAGCAGTTTAAGGGGGCTACCCTACGAGCAGTACTTC.

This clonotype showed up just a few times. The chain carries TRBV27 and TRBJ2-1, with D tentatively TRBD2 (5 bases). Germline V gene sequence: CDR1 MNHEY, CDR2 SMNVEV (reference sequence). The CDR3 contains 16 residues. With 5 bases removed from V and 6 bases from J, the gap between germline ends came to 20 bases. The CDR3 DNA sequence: TGTGCCAGCAGTGAGCGGAGGCAGGTATCCGCCAATGAGCAGTTCTTC. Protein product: CASSERRQVSANEQFF.

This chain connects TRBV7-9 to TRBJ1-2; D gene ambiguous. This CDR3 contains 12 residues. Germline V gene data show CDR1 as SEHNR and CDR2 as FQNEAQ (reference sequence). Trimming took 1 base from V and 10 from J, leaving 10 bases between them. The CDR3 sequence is CASSLGGDYYTF. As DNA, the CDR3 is TGTGCCAGCAGCTTAGGAGGAGACTACTACACCTTC.

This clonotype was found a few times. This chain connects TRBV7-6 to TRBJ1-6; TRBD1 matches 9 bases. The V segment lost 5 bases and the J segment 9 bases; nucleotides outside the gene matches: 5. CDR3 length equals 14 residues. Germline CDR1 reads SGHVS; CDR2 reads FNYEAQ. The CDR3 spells CASSVGQGSSPLHF. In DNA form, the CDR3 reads TGTGCCAGCAGCGTGGGACAGGGTAGTTCACCCCTCCACTTT.

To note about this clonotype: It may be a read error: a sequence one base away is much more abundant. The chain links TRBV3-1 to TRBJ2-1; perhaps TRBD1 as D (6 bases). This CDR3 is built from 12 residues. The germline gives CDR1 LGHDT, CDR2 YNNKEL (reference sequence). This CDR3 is CAGSPQGNEQFF. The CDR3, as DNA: TGTGCCGGCAGCCCACAGGGAAATGAGCAGTTCTTC.

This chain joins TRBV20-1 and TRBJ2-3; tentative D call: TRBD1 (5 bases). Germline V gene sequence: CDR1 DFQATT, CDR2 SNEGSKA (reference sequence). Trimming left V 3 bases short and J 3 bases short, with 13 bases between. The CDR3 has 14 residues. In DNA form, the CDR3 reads TGCAGTGCTAGTAACAGGCTAGGGACAGATACGCAGTATTTT. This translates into CSASNRLGTDTQYF.

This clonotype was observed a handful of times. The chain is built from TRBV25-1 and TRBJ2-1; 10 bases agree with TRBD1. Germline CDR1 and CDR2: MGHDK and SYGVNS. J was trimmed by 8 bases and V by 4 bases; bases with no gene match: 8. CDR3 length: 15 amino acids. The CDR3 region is CASSVLGTGDDEQFF. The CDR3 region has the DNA TGTGCCAGCAGTGTACTCGGGACAGGGGATGATGAGCAGTTCTTC.

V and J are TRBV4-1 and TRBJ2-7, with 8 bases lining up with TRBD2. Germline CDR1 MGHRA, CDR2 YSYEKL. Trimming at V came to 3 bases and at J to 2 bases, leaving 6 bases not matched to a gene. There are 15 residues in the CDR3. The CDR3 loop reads CASSQQTSAAYEQYF. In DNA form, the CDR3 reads TGCGCCAGCAGCCAGCAGACTAGCGCAGCCTACGAGCAGTACTTC.

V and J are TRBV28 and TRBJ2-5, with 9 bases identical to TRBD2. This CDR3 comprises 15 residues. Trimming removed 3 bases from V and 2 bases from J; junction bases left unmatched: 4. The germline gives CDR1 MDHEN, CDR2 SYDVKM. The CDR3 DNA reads TGTGCCAGCAGTTTTGGAGCGGGGGGACAAGAGACCCAGTACTTC. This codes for CASSFGAGGQETQYF.

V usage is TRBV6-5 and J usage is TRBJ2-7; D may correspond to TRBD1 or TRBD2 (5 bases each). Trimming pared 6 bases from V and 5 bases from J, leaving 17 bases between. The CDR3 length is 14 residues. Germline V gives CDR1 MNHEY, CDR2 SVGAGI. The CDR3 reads CASSHSGRGHEQYF. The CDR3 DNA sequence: TGTGCCAGCAGCCATTCCGGCCGGGGCCACGAGCAGTACTTC.

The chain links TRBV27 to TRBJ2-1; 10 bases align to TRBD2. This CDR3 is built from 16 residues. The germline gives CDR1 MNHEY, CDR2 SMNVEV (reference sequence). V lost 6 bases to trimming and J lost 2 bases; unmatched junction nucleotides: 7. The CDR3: CASRISGTSAYNEQFF. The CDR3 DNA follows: TGTGCCAGCAGGATATCCGGGACTAGCGCCTACAATGAGCAGTTCTTC.

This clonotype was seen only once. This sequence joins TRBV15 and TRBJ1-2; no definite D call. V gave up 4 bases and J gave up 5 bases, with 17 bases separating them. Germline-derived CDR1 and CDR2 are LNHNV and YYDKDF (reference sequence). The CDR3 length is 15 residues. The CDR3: CATSKEPGPPYGYTF. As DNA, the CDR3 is TGTGCCACCAGCAAAGAACCGGGTCCCCCGTATGGCTACACCTTC. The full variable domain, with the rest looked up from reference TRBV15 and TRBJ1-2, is DAMVIQNPRYQVTQFGKPVTLSCSQTLNHNVMYWYQQKSSQAPKLLFHYYDKDFNNEADTPDNFQSRRPNTSFCFLDIRSPGLGDTAMYLCATSKEPGPPYGYTFGSGTRLTVV.